These T cell receptor beta chains were read from a single sample in a study of regulatory T cells in long-lasting Graves disease. One entry per CDR3 protein results from TCRdb running MiXCR on the multiplex PCR reads. The repertoire consists of a few hundred thousand distinct CDR3 sequences, with approximately 23% occurring once and the leading ten covering 25% to 35%. Sequenced material: peripheral blood mononuclear cells (PBMCs), taken when the disease was refractory, from a patient treated with antithyroid drugs. All receptors derive from a woman between 40 and 50 years old with Graves disease. Each CDR3 is given with its conserved first and last residue. A D gene is named only where the DNA matches it firmly. Expanded clones get a size class; other rows say once, few or many, or leave the size out.

v_call	clone_size	j_call	d_call	cdr3_aa	cdr3_nt
TRBV5-1	-	TRBJ2-1	TRBD2	CASSLGDPDIAGVEFF	TGCGCCAGCAGCTTGGGTGACCCAGATATAGCGGGAGTAGAGTTCTTC
TRBV7-9	-	TRBJ2-7	-	CASSSTGHLSYEQYF	TGTGCCAGCAGCTCCACGGGACACCTAAGCTACGAGCAGTACTTC
TRBV19	-	TRBJ1-1	TRBD1	CASSPTWTGSAEAFF	TGTGCCAGTAGTCCAACTTGGACAGGGAGTGCTGAAGCTTTCTTT
TRBV20-1	many	TRBJ1-1	-	CSAGRQANTEAFF	TGCAGTGCTGGCCGACAGGCGAACACTGAAGCTTTCTTT
TRBV28	few	TRBJ2-3	TRBD2	CASSPLAGVGTDTQYF	TGTGCCAGCAGCCCATTAGCGGGAGTGGGGACAGATACGCAGTATTTT
TRBV2	-	TRBJ2-5	TRBD2	CASSQATGRARETQYF	TGCGCCAGCAGCCAAGCTACCGGGAGGGCCCGAGAGACCCAGTACTTC
TRBV2	many	TRBJ2-1	-	CASSEALRDWYNEQFF	TGTGCCAGCAGTGAAGCGCTTCGGGACTGGTACAATGAGCAGTTCTTC
TRBV28	many	TRBJ1-5	TRBD1	CASSRGQVNQPQHF	TGTGCCAGCAGCCGGGGACAGGTCAATCAGCCCCAGCATTTT
TRBV14	-	TRBJ1-1	TRBD1	CASSYRGRGTEAFF	TGTGCCAGCAGCTACAGGGGGCGTGGGACTGAAGCTTTCTTT
TRBV19	-	TRBJ2-7	-	CASSITYLGGGRYEQYF	TGTGCCAGTAGTATCACTTACCTAGGAGGGGGACGGTACGAGCAGTACTTC
TRBV7-9	few	TRBJ1-1	TRBD1	CASSPETGVWGTEAFF	TGTGCCAGCAGCCCAGAGACAGGGGTTTGGGGCACTGAAGCTTTCTTT
TRBV12-3/TRBV12-4	once	TRBJ2-1	-	CATTSEQALIFNEQFF	TGTGCCACAACGTCCGAGCAGGCGTTAATCTTTAATGAGCAGTTCTTC
TRBV2	many	TRBJ1-2	-	CASSELNGGENGYTF	TGTGCCAGCAGTGAATTGAACGGGGGAGAGAATGGCTACACCTTC
TRBV6-1	few	TRBJ2-7	TRBD2	CASSLSGGLRYEQYF	TGTGCCAGCAGCCTTTCGGGAGGGCTACGCTACGAGCAGTACTTC
TRBV5-1	few	TRBJ1-2	TRBD1	CASSLGLQGAYYGYTF	TGCGCCAGCAGCTTGGGACTACAGGGGGCCTACTATGGCTACACCTTC
TRBV2	-	TRBJ2-1	-	CASQRSGHEQFF	TGTGCCAGCCAGCGGTCAGGTCATGAGCAGTTCTTC
TRBV20-1	few	TRBJ1-5	-	CSASNDGDGPQHF	TGCAGTGCTAGTAATGACGGCGACGGGCCCCAGCATTTT
TRBV6-2/TRBV6-3	few	TRBJ1-5	TRBD1	CASSYSGQGVGQPQHF	TGTGCCAGCAGTTACTCGGGACAGGGGGTCGGGCAGCCCCAGCATTTT
TRBV7-9	-	TRBJ2-1	-	CASSLELAYVRNEQFF	TGTGCCAGCAGCTTAGAACTAGCCTACGTCCGGAATGAGCAGTTCTTC
TRBV24-1	few	TRBJ2-3	-	CATSDRGPFISTDTQYF	TGTGCCACCAGTGACCGCGGCCCATTTATTAGCACAGATACGCAGTATTTT
TRBV20-1	few	TRBJ2-2	TRBD2	CSARTSGIHTGELFF	TGCAGTGCTCGGACTAGCGGGATTCACACCGGGGAGCTGTTTTTT
TRBV28	many	TRBJ1-1	TRBD1	CASTFRTGGTEAFF	TGTGCCAGCACCTTCCGGACAGGGGGCACTGAAGCTTTCTTT
TRBV20-1	-	TRBJ2-7	TRBD2	CSARESGGLKRYF	TGCAGTGCTAGAGAGTCGGGGGGTCTTAAGCGGTACTTC
TRBV6-1	many	TRBJ2-7	TRBD1	CASRRPGQRNSYEQYF	TGTGCCAGCAGGCGACCGGGACAGCGAAACTCCTACGAGCAGTACTTC
TRBV27	many	TRBJ2-7	-	CASSLFLGSYEQYF	TGTGCCAGCAGTTTATTCCTGGGCAGCTACGAGCAGTACTTC
TRBV13	few	TRBJ1-5	TRBD1	CASSRQGINQPQHF	TGTGCCAGCAGTCGACAGGGGATCAATCAGCCCCAGCATTTT
TRBV20-1	many	TRBJ2-7	TRBD1	CSARTGGTYEQYF	TGCAGTGCTAGGACAGGGGGAACCTACGAGCAGTACTTC
TRBV20-1	many	TRBJ2-5	-	CSARVQETQYF	TGCAGTGCTAGAGTCCAAGAGACCCAGTACTTC
TRBV11-2	-	TRBJ2-7	-	CASSLVRDPYEQYF	TGTGCCAGCAGCTTAGTCCGGGATCCCTACGAGCAGTACTTC
TRBV2	many	TRBJ2-7	-	CASSWTHLSQQYF	TGTGCCAGCAGTTGGACTCACTTATCCCAGCAGTACTTC
TRBV27	many	TRBJ2-7	TRBD1	CASSVGTGGVHEQYF	TGTGCCAGCAGCGTAGGGACAGGGGGCGTCCACGAGCAGTACTTC
TRBV7-9	once	TRBJ1-1	-	CASSLRRDEALF	TGTGCCAGCAGCTTACGGCGGGATGAAGCTCTCTTT
TRBV5-6	few	TRBJ2-5	-	CASSPLKFLGEGGQETQYF	TGTGCCAGCAGCCCGCTCAAGTTCCTCGGGGAGGGGGGACAAGAGACCCAGTACTTC
TRBV9	few	TRBJ2-2	-	CASSVGSYRNTGELFF	TGTGCCAGCAGCGTAGGAAGTTATAGGAACACCGGGGAGCTGTTTTTT
TRBV12-3/TRBV12-4	many	TRBJ1-2	-	CASSLRVGGYTF	TGTGCCAGCAGTTTACGGGTGGGTGGCTACACCTTC
TRBV3-1	many	TRBJ1-5	TRBD1	CASSQGTGDQPQHF	TGTGCCAGCAGCCAAGGGACAGGGGATCAGCCCCAGCATTTT